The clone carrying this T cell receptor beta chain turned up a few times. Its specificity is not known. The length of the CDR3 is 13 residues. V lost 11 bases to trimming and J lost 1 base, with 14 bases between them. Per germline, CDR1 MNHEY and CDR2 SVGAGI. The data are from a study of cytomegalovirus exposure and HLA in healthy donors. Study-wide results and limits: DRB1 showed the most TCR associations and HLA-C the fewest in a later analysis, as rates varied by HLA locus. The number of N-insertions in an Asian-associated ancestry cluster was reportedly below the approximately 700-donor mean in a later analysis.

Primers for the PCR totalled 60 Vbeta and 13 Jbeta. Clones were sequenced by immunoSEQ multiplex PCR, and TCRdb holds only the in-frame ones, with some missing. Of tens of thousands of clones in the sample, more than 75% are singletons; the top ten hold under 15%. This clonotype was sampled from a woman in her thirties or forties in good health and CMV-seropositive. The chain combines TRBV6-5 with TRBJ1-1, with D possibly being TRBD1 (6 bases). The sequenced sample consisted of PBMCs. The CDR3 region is CAAKDSTNTEAFF. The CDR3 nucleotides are TGTGCCGCCAAGGACAGTACGAACACTGAAGCTTTCTTT.